The next 17 T cell receptor beta chains were all read from a single sample in a study of shared clonotypes between healthy human individuals. Profiling relied on immunoSEQ multiplex PCR, and the TCRdb table lists in-frame clones only, not all of them. This repertoire shows approximately 1,500,000 clones, roughly 96% found once; its top ten account for roughly 1.2%. Material: naive CD4+ T cells sorted from blood. The subset: CD45RA+ positively selected. The receptors were sampled from a man aged 30-40 years in good health.

This clone was seen just once. Other nucleotide sequences from this sample produce the same CDR3. CDR3 coding DNA: TGCGCCAGCAGCTTGGTACGGAGCACAGATACGCAGTATTTT. Amino acids: CASSLVRSTDTQYF. This chain uses TRBV5-1 with TRBJ2-3, with D uncertain. V lost 0 bases to trimming and J lost 0 bases, with 5 bases between them. Germline CDR1 reads SGHRS; CDR2 reads YFSETQ. The CDR3 is 14 residues long.

The chain has TRBV18 and TRBJ2-1; D perhaps matches TRBD2 (6 bases). V was cut by 0 bases and J by 7 bases, with 16 bases left in between. The CDR3 is 16 residues long. The V gene's germline CDR1 is KGHSH and CDR2 LQKENI. The CDR3 nucleotides read TGTGCCAGCTCACCACCGGTACTGCTAGCGAGGAATGAGCAGTTCTTC. Encoded protein: CASSPPVLLARNEQFF.

The chain recombines TRBV4-3 with TRBJ2-1; TRBD1 agrees at 7 bases. The CDR3 length is 16 residues. Unmatched junction bases numbered 3, after V lost 1 base and J lost 0 bases. Germline CDR1 is LGHNA and CDR2 is YSLEER. CDR3 coding DNA: TGCGCCAGCAGCCAAGGACAGGGCGGCTCCTACAATGAGCAGTTCTTC. Translated: CASSQGQGGSYNEQFF.

The V gene is TRBV12-5, the J gene TRBJ2-1, with 10 bases fitting TRBD1. The CDR3 loop spans 17 amino acids. Germline assignment: CDR1 LGHNT and CDR2 FRNRAP. V dropped 1 base and J dropped 4; count of bases not matched to a gene: 7. CDR3 sequence (DNA): TGTGCTAGTGGTTTGGCCGACAGGGGGCGCGGATACAATGAGCAGTTCTTC. Its protein is CASGLADRGRGYNEQFF.

V usage is TRBV4-1 and J usage is TRBJ2-4, with TRBD1 matching over 9 bases. CDR3 size: 14 residues. Germline values: CDR1 MGHRA, CDR2 YSYEKL. After removal of 4 bases from V and 7 bases from J, the junction contained 5 bases not matched to a gene. The DNA of the CDR3 is TGCGCCAGCAGCCCGGGACAGGGTGGGAACATTCAGTACTTC. It yields the protein CASSPGQGGNIQYF.

In the case of this clone: This sample also contains other DNA sequences that code for the same CDR3. This chain uses TRBV27 with TRBJ2-7; D gene uncertain. With 3 bases removed from V and 2 bases from J, the gap between germline ends came to 8 bases. The CDR3 is 13 amino acids. Germline V gene sequence: CDR1 MNHEY, CDR2 SMNVEV (reference sequence). DNA for the CDR3: TGTGCCAGCAGTTTGGGCATTCCCTACGAGCAGTACTTC. Translated, it gives CASSLGIPYEQYF.

In DNA, the CDR3 is TGTGCCAGCCGGGAGAAGGGGTCGTCAGAGACCCAGTACTTC. This gives the protein CASREKGSSETQYF. The genes are TRBV6-1 and TRBJ2-5; D is possibly TRBD2 (6 bases). Per the germline V gene, CDR1 is MNHNS and CDR2 is SASEGT. This CDR3 region has 14 residues. Trimming took off 8 bases at V and 4 bases at J, with 17 bases between the two ends.

This clone was recorded only once. This chain joins TRBV25-1 and TRBJ2-3; D is uncertain. The CDR3 spans 15 residues. Germline loops: CDR1 MGHDK, CDR2 SYGVNS. The V end was cut by 3 bases, the J end by 4 bases, with 14 bases between. The CDR3 sequence: CASSDSVFPADTQYF. The DNA for the CDR3 is TGTGCCAGCAGTGATTCGGTTTTTCCTGCAGATACGCAGTATTTT.

This chain links TRBV29-1 with TRBJ2-1; 8 nucleotides align to TRBD1. The CDR3 has 14 amino acids. In germline, CDR1 is SQVTM, CDR2 ANQGSEA. With V trimmed by 3 bases and J by 6 bases, 7 bases remained unmatched. The DNA for the CDR3 is TGCAGCGTTGATGGCAGGGGGCTTTCCAATGAGCAGTTCTTC. Protein: CSVDGRGLSNEQFF.

This clone was counted a single time. Other DNA sequences within the sample encode an identical CDR3. The genes are TRBV10-3 and TRBJ2-1; 7 bases map to TRBD1. Germline V CDR1 and CDR2: ENHRY, SYGVKD. The CDR3 covers 15 residues. The J segment lost 2 bases and the V segment lost 0 bases, leaving 1 base of the junction unmatched. CDR3 region: CAISESGGTYNEQFF. The CDR3 DNA is TGTGCCATCAGTGAGTCAGGGGGCACCTACAATGAGCAGTTCTTC.

V is TRBV6-5 and J is TRBJ2-7, with 14 bases lining up with TRBD2. The CDR3 loop spans 16 amino acids. CDR1 MNHEY and CDR2 SVGAGI come from the germline V gene. J gave up 2 bases and V 2 bases, and 2 bases lay outside the gene matches. CDR3 loop: CASSYGTSGRTYEQYF. CDR3 in DNA: TGTGCCAGCAGTTACGGGACTAGCGGGAGAACCTACGAGCAGTACTTC.

CDR3 region: CASSPPRAGDSYNEQFF. CDR3 in DNA: TGTGCCAGCTCACCTCCGCGCGCGGGAGATTCCTACAATGAGCAGTTCTTC. The chain combines TRBV18 with TRBJ2-1, with 7 bases that match TRBD2. This CDR3 is 17 amino acids long. The ends lost 3 bases at V and 1 base at J; junction bases unmatched: 9. Per the germline V gene, CDR1 is KGHSH and CDR2 is LQKENI.

The chain couples TRBV6-4 to TRBJ1-2, with a possible D match to TRBD1 (5 bases). The CDR3 spans 15 residues. The V gene's germline CDR1 is MRHNA and CDR2 SNTAGT. V gave up 3 bases and J gave up 4 bases, with 15 bases separating them. CDR3 amino acids: CASSDRAQDVYGYTF. The DNA for the CDR3 is TGTGCCAGCAGTGATCGGGCACAGGACGTCTATGGCTACACCTTC.

This chain joins TRBV6-5 and TRBJ1-2; D possibly corresponds to TRBD1 (5 bases). The germline V and J ends were trimmed by 1 base and 6 bases, with 12 bases remaining between them. The CDR3 is 14 residues long. The germline gives CDR1 MNHEY, CDR2 SVGAGI. This chain's CDR3 is CASSYWRGADGYTF. The CDR3 nucleotides are TGTGCCAGCAGTTACTGGAGGGGCGCAGATGGCTACACCTTC.

On this clone: Other nucleotide sequences in the sample specify the same CDR3. The chain carries TRBV7-2 and TRBJ2-5, with 8 nucleotides matching TRBD2. Losses at the gene ends were 3 bases for V and 4 bases for J; bases not matched to a gene: 1. Germline loops: CDR1 SGHTA, CDR2 FQGNSA. The CDR3 totals 13 residues. The DNA of the CDR3 is TGTGCCAGCAGCTTTAGCGGGATAGAGACCCAGTACTTC. Protein sequence: CASSFSGIETQYF.

J is TRBJ2-3 and V is TRBV2; perhaps D is TRBD1 or TRBD2 (5 bases each). Germline V gives CDR1 SNHLY, CDR2 FYNNEI. This CDR3 region has 15 residues. V was clipped by 7 bases and J by 1 base, with 15 bases between them. The chain's CDR3 is CASTSTRGRTDTQYF. The CDR3, as DNA: TGTGCCAGCACTAGCACGAGGGGTCGCACAGATACGCAGTATTTT.

This chain uses TRBV19 with TRBJ2-2, with D tentatively TRBD1 (6 bases). Per germline, CDR1 LNHDA and CDR2 SQIVND (reference sequence). CDR3 length: 13 amino acids. V was shortened by 6 bases and J by 6 bases, with 11 bases between the two germline ends. As DNA, the CDR3 is TGTGCCAGTAGCGTTTCAGGGGCCGGGGAGCTGTTTTTT. It translates to CASSVSGAGELFF. Using reference TRBV19 and TRBJ2-2 for the parts outside the CDR3, the full variable domain is DGGITQSPKYLFRKEGQNVTLSCEQNLNHDAMYWYRQDPGQGLRLIYYSQIVNDFQKGDIAEGYSVSREKKESFPLTVTSAQKNPTAFYLCASSVSGAGELFFGEGSRLTVL.